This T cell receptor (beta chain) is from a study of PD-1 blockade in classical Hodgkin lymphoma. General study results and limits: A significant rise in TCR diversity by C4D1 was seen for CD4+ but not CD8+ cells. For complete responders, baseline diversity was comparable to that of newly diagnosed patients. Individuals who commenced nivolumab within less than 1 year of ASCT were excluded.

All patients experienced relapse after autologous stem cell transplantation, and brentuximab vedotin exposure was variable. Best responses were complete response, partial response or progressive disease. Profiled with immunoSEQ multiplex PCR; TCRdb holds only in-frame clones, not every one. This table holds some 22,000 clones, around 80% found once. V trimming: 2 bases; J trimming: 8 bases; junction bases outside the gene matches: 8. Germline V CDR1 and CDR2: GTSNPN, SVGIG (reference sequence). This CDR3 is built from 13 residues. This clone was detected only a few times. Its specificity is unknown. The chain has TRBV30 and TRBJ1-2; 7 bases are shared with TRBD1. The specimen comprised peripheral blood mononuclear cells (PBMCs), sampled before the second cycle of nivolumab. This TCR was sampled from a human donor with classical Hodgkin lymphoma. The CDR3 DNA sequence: TGTGCCTGGAGTCAGGCAGGGGGGTACGGCTACACCTTC. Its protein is CAWSQAGGYGYTF.